This T cell receptor beta chain was found in a study of T cell changes during pregnancy in multiple sclerosis. Sequencing used immunoSEQ multiplex PCR; TCRdb keeps in-frame clones, though not all of them. The sample has 40,000 to 50,000 clones; about 93% are singletons. V trimming: 5 bases; J trimming: 15 bases; junction bases outside the gene matches: 16. Per germline, CDR1 SGHTA and CDR2 FQGTGA. The CDR3 contains 14 residues. This material consisted of CD4+ T cells from peripheral blood mononuclear cells, taken in the third trimester of pregnancy. The chain links TRBV7-3 to TRBJ2-1, with TRBD2 matching 7 bases. The TCR comes from a female donor with multiple sclerosis, enrolled in a pregnancy study. The CDR3 bases are TGTGCCAGCAGCGTCTTGGCGGGAGACCCACTGCGGTTCTTC. Its translation is CASSVLAGDPLRFF. The whole variable domain, remainder taken from reference TRBV7-3 and TRBJ2-1, is GAGVSQTPSNKVTEKGKYVELRCDPISGHTALYWYRQSLGQGPEFLIYFQGTGAADDSGLPNDRFFAVRPEGSVSTLKIQRTERGDSAVYLCASSVLAGDPLRFFGPGTRLTVL.